Listed here are 7 T cell receptor beta chains from one sample, sequenced in a study of CD8 T cells in ankylosing spondylitis. TCRdb recomputed calls from the 5' RACE reads with MiXCR, one row per CDR3 protein. The repertoire holds 150,000 to 200,000 distinct CDR3 sequences, with around 10% as singletons. Sequenced input: blood, either unsorted or a sorted T cell fraction (not recorded which). These receptors originate from a male donor with ankylosing spondylitis or in good health (not recorded which).

This clonotype has ten or more counts. The chain links TRBV29-1 to TRBJ2-5; 9 nucleotides match TRBD1. This CDR3 region has 13 residues. V shed 4 bases, J shed 5 bases, and the junction held 5 bases outside the gene matches. The germline V gene encodes CDR1 SQVTM and CDR2 ANQGSEA. CDR3 DNA: TGCAGCGTTGGGGACAGGGAACCGGAGACCCAGTACTTC. It encodes CSVGDREPETQYF.

V and J are TRBV7-6 and TRBJ2-2, with 7 bases matching TRBD1. This CDR3 has 15 amino acids. From germline, CDR1 is SGHVS and CDR2 FNYEAQ. Trimming cost V 5 bases and J 6 bases; bases outside gene matches: 9. DNA for the CDR3: TGTGCCAGCAGCCCAGGGACAGCCAATGCCGGGGAGCTGTTTTTT. This gives the protein CASSPGTANAGELFF.

This clonotype was detected ten times or more. The V call is TRBV5-1, the J call TRBJ1-6; no reliable D call. The CDR3 loop spans 14 amino acids. Germline V gene lookup returns CDR1 SGHRS and CDR2 YFSETQ. V lost 0 bases, J lost 10 bases, and 11 bases lay in between. For the CDR3, the DNA is TGCGCCAGCAGCTTGGTAGGAGGAAAATCACCCCTCCACTTT. As protein: CASSLVGGKSPLHF.

This clonotype was recorded at least ten times. Written as DNA, the CDR3 is TGCAGCGTTGAAATTACCGGGACGGGTACCTACGAGCAGTACTTC. Translated, it gives CSVEITGTGTYEQYF. The chain joins TRBV29-1 to TRBJ2-7; D is tentatively TRBD1 or TRBD2 (5 bases each). Germline V CDR1 and CDR2: SQVTM, ANQGSEA. V lost 2 bases, J lost 2 bases, and 16 bases lay in between. The CDR3 sequence is 15 residues long.

About this clonotype itself: A read error is possible here, since a much larger clone lies one base away. The CDR3 here is CAISESRDRQKTQYF. The CDR3 nucleotides are TGTGCCATCAGTGAGTCCCGGGACCGTCAAAAGACCCAGTACTTC. V usage is TRBV10-3 and J usage is TRBJ2-5; either TRBD1 or TRBD2 may supply D (5 bases each). Trimming left V 0 bases short and J 6 bases short, with 14 bases between. The CDR3 loop spans 15 amino acids. From germline, CDR1 is ENHRY and CDR2 SYGVKD.

The V and J genes are TRBV7-9 and TRBJ1-4; D call uncertain. Trimming took 5 bases from V and 7 from J, leaving 14 bases between them. Germline CDR1 is SEHNR and CDR2 is FQNEAQ (reference sequence). The CDR3 loop spans 14 amino acids. CDR3 loop: CASSRALPGEKLFF. For the CDR3, the DNA is TGTGCCAGCAGCCGCGCGCTACCCGGTGAAAAACTGTTTTTT.

This clonotype was observed at least ten times. This chain connects TRBV20-1 to TRBJ2-1; D is undetermined. The V gene lost 6 bases and the J gene lost 10 bases, with 16 bases spanning the gap. Germline loops: CDR1 DFQATT, CDR2 SNEGSKA (reference sequence). The CDR3 has 12 residues. In DNA form, the CDR3 reads TGCAGTGCGGAGAGTGTTCTCATCGAGCAGTTCTTC. Protein: CSAESVLIEQFF.